This TCR beta chain was profiled in a study of T cell repertoires in cytomegalovirus infection. As for the study in general: Indications of both CMV infection and matching HLA type were provided by public TCR beta signatures. The study, taken as a whole, reports: Identification of carriers of CMV plus the relevant HLA was achieved through cumulative public TCR beta family frequency. HLA-C-restricted CMV-specific TCR beta clonotypes prevailed in the ex vivo response.

About this clonotype: The antigen remains unidentified.

With V trimmed by 5 bases and J by 5 bases, 9 bases remained unmatched. The CDR3 sequence is 15 residues long. Germline V gene data show CDR1 as MNHEY and CDR2 as SMNVEV (reference sequence). TCRdb re-called the reads with MiXCR, one entry per CDR3 protein. The data show fewer than 550,000 distinct CDR3 sequences, about 11% seen once. The TCR was taken from a human donor in good health (CMV status not recorded). Some clones in this sample may be carry-over from other donors' samples. The chain carries TRBV27 and TRBJ2-7, with TRBD1 matching 10 bases. Sequenced sample: PBMCs. The CDR3 protein is CASSPDRGRVHEQYF. The CDR3, as DNA: TGTGCCAGCAGTCCAGACAGGGGGCGCGTCCACGAGCAGTACTTC.